This TCR beta chain appears in the sequencing data of a study of identical twins. Regarding the study as a whole: Instead of following the same donors, the conclusions were based on cross-sectional statistical analysis.

The CDR3 is made up of 15 amino acids. Trimming removed 6 bases from V and 2 bases from J, with 18 bases in between. CDR1 and CDR2 from the germline V gene are DFQATT and SNEGSKA (reference sequence). Each cDNA held unique molecular identifiers, and template switching gave it a universal primer site. TCRdb analysed the 5' RACE reads with MiXCR anew, one entry per CDR3 protein. The sample includes 500,000 to 650,000 distinct CDR3 sequences, 7% to 7.5% of them seen just once. The table lists this clonotype with many counts. Its antigen is not known. This same sample was also part of a study on yellow fever vaccine responses in identical twins. As that report states: Vaccine-induced T cell responses in twins were reportedly observed to appear partly convergent, partly personalized.

This TCR was recovered from a woman in her late teens or twenties in good health. The V gene is TRBV20-1, the J gene TRBJ2-3; maybe TRBD2 (6 bases). Material: PBMCs. The CDR3 region is CSASSTRHFTDTQYF. Written as DNA, the CDR3 is TGCAGTGCCTCCTCGACTAGACATTTCACAGATACGCAGTATTTT.